The entry below gives a single T cell receptor (beta chain) sequence along with its context. The antigen it recognizes is unknown. No base qualities exist here, and no much larger clone lies one base off it. This CDR3 is also generated by other DNA sequences in the sample. The record originates from a study of shared clonotypes between healthy human individuals (TCRdb year 2020). Describing the broader study: The cohort included three men and a couple of women between 18 and 49 years of age. To increase sequencing depth and limit assay-specific biases, TCR repertoire library preparation and sequencing were carried out by different laboratories using diverse techniques. For each donor, three plates each were used for CD4 naive and CD4 memory, two plates were used for CD8 naive, and one plate was used for CD8 memory. To estimate repertoire size and how much clonotype sharing occurs between individuals, the study deeply sequenced the blood TCR repertoires of five healthy adults. Leukapheresis yielded between about 0.94 and 10 billion PBMCs per donor. What the study reported, not specific to this receptor: Pairwise subsampling led to the expectation that sequencing depth would affect the degree of clonotype sharing among donors. Naive subsets generally had larger estimated clonotype richness than memory subsets. Across a few donors, approximately 5% of naive CD4, roughly 3.4% of naive CD8, 2% to 2.5% of memory CD4, and 0.4% of memory CD8 clonotypes were shared. Clonotypes shared by all four sorted-subset donors showed higher generation probabilities than non-shared clonotypes. Even with the large sequencing depth, rarefaction of the sorted-subset datasets indicated that sequencing was incomplete. Sampling was restricted to blood, and TCR repertoires in tissue are likely to differ from TCR repertoires in blood. The small number of donors limited the genetic and exposure-history diversity represented.

Using the deep immunoSEQ assay, multiplex PCR amplified TCR CDR3 regions from genomic DNA. Extracted genomic DNA from each cell subset was spread evenly across all wells of several immunoSEQ 96-well plates, with each plate serving as a replicate. For sorted subsets, 150 to 250 ng genomic DNA, equal to 30,000 to 35,000 T cell genomes, was loaded into each replicate PCR. Purified libraries were quantified with a Qubit 3.0 fluorometer, sized on a Bioanalyzer 2100, and re-quantified with the KAPA Library Quantification kit. Every immunoSEQ 96-well plate was sequenced on a dedicated single-read 150-cycle Illumina NextSeq 550 flow cell. In the original analysis: The immunoSEQ output contained only junctional sequences without quality scores, so filtering could not match that applied to full-length reads. Sequences were annotated with PyIR, a Python wrapper for IgBLAST v1.9, and V/J genes and CDR3 were assigned using IMGT germline references. Reads were removed for weak V/J assignments (E-value above 1e-6), missing CDR3, stop codons, out-of-frame junctions, or ambiguous translated residues. A V3J clonotype was defined by an identical inferred V gene, J gene, and CDR3 amino acid sequence. The percentage overlap between two repertoires was calculated by dividing the number of shared unique clonotypes by the size of the smaller repertoire. Three approaches were used to assess repertoire richness: RTK rarefaction, the Chao1 estimator, and Recon v2.1 estimates of unobserved clonotypes. Generation probabilities were computed with OLGA for all TCRbeta clonotypes obtained by the gDNA method from four donors. The clones in this table, taken by TCRdb from immuneACCESS, are in-frame only. Not every clone is retained; where verified, under half of the shortfall comes from an unresolved V gene, and the cause of the rest is unknown. The V and J calls and clone size come from that table; D and trimming were worked out from the DNA. The sample table contains just over 2,000,000 clones; only one count was recorded for approximately 95% of them. The ten largest clones capture 0.85% to 1.2% of the sample.

CD8 naive samples were CD45RO-negative cells positively selected for CCR7, giving a CD45RA+CCR7+ population that excluded TemRA cells. Donors were healthy HIV-negative adults with no recently reported acute infections or vaccinations. Every donor was a Caucasian adult residing in Nashville, Tennessee, USA. Blood was obtained by leukapheresis, after which PBMCs were separated by Ficoll-Histopaque density gradient centrifugation and cryopreserved in liquid nitrogen vapor phase. Analytical flow cytometry was used to check the purity and quantity of each magnetically sorted T cell population. From each sorted fraction, genomic DNA was isolated and quantified by UV absorbance on a Nanodrop 2000c. Via the germline V gene (reference sequence), CDR1 is LNHDA and CDR2 SQIVND. Relative to germline, V is missing 3 bases and J is missing 0 bases, with 4 bases of the junction outside any gene match. The CDR3 starts with the cysteine, ends with the phenylalanine, and has 15 residues. Solely the CDR3 DNA is kept, with 45 bases framed from the first base.

The source material was naive CD8+ T cells sorted from blood. The cell subset or site label here, explained by the study, means: CD45RA+CCR7+. Recombination linked TRBV19 to TRBJ2-7; TRBD1 aligns with 8 central bases. The clonotype was recovered from a man between 18 and 35 years old in good health. The nucleotide sequence is given as TGTGCCAGTAGTATGCGACAGGGGTCCTCCTACGAGCAGTACTTC. Its protein is CASSMRQGSSYEQYF. With all but the CDR3 taken from the reference TRBV19 and TRBJ2-7 genes, the full variable domain is: DGGITQSPKYLFRKEGQNVTLSCEQNLNHDAMYWYRQDPGQGLRLIYYSQIVNDFQKGDIAEGYSVSREKKESFPLTVTSAQKNPTAFYLCASSMRQGSSYEQYFGPGTRLTVT.